This T cell receptor (beta chain) came from a study of blood T cell repertoires in COVID-19. Repertoires were generated with immunoSEQ multiplex PCR, while TCRdb's copy carries only in-frame clones and drops some. The data contain under 300,000 clones, about 87% of them singletons. V was trimmed by 2 bases and J by 2 bases, leaving 10 bases between them. CDR1 is KGHDR and CDR2 is SFDVKD in the germline V gene. This CDR3 comprises 15 residues. The sequence was obtained from a woman aged 40-49 years with acute or convalescent COVID-19. Sequenced: peripheral blood. This chain uses TRBV24-1 with TRBJ2-3; TRBD1 is a possible D gene (5 bases). In nucleotides, the CDR3 is TGTGCCACCAGTGATTACAGGAGTTTCACAGATACGCAGTATTTT. It yields the protein CATSDYRSFTDTQYF.